What follows are 18 T cell receptor beta chains derived from one specimen sequenced in a study of blood T cell repertoires in COVID-19. Assay: immunoSEQ multiplex PCR; the TCRdb copy retains only in-frame clones and omits some. The table lists hundreds of thousands of clones, 87% of them singletons. The sample taken for sequencing was peripheral blood. The receptors were sampled from a man younger than 30 with active or convalescent COVID-19.

The J gene is TRBJ2-1, the V gene TRBV7-2; D may be TRBD2 (5 bases). V lost 5 bases, J lost 8 bases, and 13 bases lay in between. The V gene's germline CDR1 is SGHTA and CDR2 FQGNSA. This CDR3 is 13 amino acids long. The chain's CDR3 is CASSPISGHEQFF. The CDR3 nucleotides read TGTGCCAGCAGCCCCATCAGCGGCCATGAGCAGTTCTTC. The variable domain in full, completed from reference TRBV7-2 and TRBJ2-1, reads GAGVSQSPSNKVTEKGKDVELRCDPISGHTALYWYRQSLGQGLEFLIYFQGNSAPDKSGLPSDRFSAERTGGSVSTLTIQRTQQEDSAVYLCASSPISGHEQFFGPGTRLTVL.

The chain recombines TRBV6-2 or TRBV6-3 with TRBJ1-1; D gene ambiguous. Between the trimmed V and J ends, which lost 0 bases and 4 bases, there was a span of 18 bases. Germline lookup yields CDR1 MNHEY and CDR2 SVGEGT. CDR3 length: 17 residues. CDR3 sequence: CASSYSTEASLGTEAFF. The CDR3 DNA reads TGTGCCAGCAGTTACTCAACTGAGGCGAGTCTAGGCACTGAAGCTTTCTTT.

The CDR3 DNA follows: TGTGCCAGCAGTGTCCTCCGGGACATTACCAATCAGCCCCAGCATTTT. Amino acid sequence: CASSVLRDITNQPQHF. The chain links TRBV6-1 to TRBJ1-5, with D perhaps matching TRBD1 (6 bases). Germline CDR1 is MNHNS and CDR2 is SASEGT. CDR3 length: 16 residues. The ends were cut back, 4 bases at V and 3 bases at J, with 16 bases in the middle.

The rearrangement uses TRBV7-2 and TRBJ1-2, with 7 bases lining up with TRBD1. The CDR3 consists of 14 residues. Germline assignment: CDR1 SGHTA and CDR2 FQGNSA. V was clipped by 5 bases and J by 4 bases; unmatched bases: 7. The CDR3 DNA sequence: TGTGCCAGCAGCATAGACAGGGAGGGCTATGGCTACACCTTC. Amino acids: CASSIDREGYGYTF. Full variable domain (remainder filled in from reference TRBV7-2 and TRBJ1-2): GAGVSQSPSNKVTEKGKDVELRCDPISGHTALYWYRQSLGQGLEFLIYFQGNSAPDKSGLPSDRFSAERTGGSVSTLTIQRTQQEDSAVYLCASSIDREGYGYTFGSGTRLTVV.

The rearrangement joins TRBV12-3 or TRBV12-4 to TRBJ1-2, with a possible D match to TRBD1 (6 bases). The V gene lost 5 bases and the J gene lost 5 bases, with 9 bases spanning the gap. The CDR3 extends over 12 amino acids. For the CDR3, the DNA is TGTGCCAGCAGTAAACAGGGTTATGGCTACACCTTC. It yields the protein CASSKQGYGYTF.

This clone was detected only a few times. The rearrangement uses TRBV6-6 and TRBJ2-1; 7 bases map to TRBD2. The CDR3 runs to 14 residues. The V and J ends lost 6 bases and 2 bases, in that order; junction bases with no gene match: 4. Germline assignment: CDR1 MNHNY and CDR2 SVGAGI (reference sequence). The CDR3 DNA sequence: TGTGCCAGCAGCGGACTAGAGCCCTACAATGAGCAGTTCTTC. It translates to CASSGLEPYNEQFF.

The CDR3 coding sequence is TGTGCCAGCAGCTTGCTGGGTAGCGGGAGAGGCAATGAGCAGTTCTTC. Residues: CASSLLGSGRGNEQFF. The chain is built from TRBV5-4 and TRBJ2-1; TRBD2 matches 9 bases. Germline CDR1 and CDR2: SGHNT and YYREEE (reference sequence). There are 16 residues in the CDR3. The junction had 8 bases not matched to a gene; V was cut back by 1 base and J by 6 bases.

The genes are TRBV19 and TRBJ2-1; TRBD2 matches 11 bases. The J segment lost 0 bases and the V segment lost 6 bases, leaving 10 bases of the junction unmatched. This CDR3 is 18 amino acids long. Germline V gene lookup returns CDR1 LNHDA and CDR2 SQIVND (reference sequence). The chain's CDR3 is CASRGGLAAFSSYNEQFF. In DNA, the CDR3 is TGTGCCAGTAGGGGGGGACTAGCGGCATTTAGCTCCTACAATGAGCAGTTCTTC.

The chain links TRBV14 to TRBJ2-2; TRBD2 might be the D (6 bases). Trimming cost V 1 base and J 6 bases, with 18 bases left between them. This CDR3 has 17 residues. Germline loops: CDR1 SGHDN, CDR2 FVKESK. The DNA of the CDR3 is TGTGCCAGCAGCCAAGTTCGCGGGAAAAGAAGGGCCGGGGAGCTGTTTTTT. Its protein product is CASSQVRGKRRAGELFF. The full variable domain, completed using reference TRBV14 and TRBJ2-2, is EAGVTQFPSHSVIEKGQTVTLRCDPISGHDNLYWYRRVMGKEIKFLLHFVKESKQDESGMPNNRFLAERTGGTYSTLKVQPAELEDSGVYFCASSQVRGKRRAGELFFGEGSRLTVL.

V usage is TRBV27 and J usage is TRBJ2-1, with D tentatively TRBD2 (5 bases). In germline, CDR1 is MNHEY, CDR2 SMNVEV (reference sequence). This CDR3 has 16 amino acids. Trimming left V 5 bases short and J 7 bases short, with 21 bases between. The CDR3 here is CASSPRNSGLYNEQFF. For the CDR3, the DNA is TGTGCCAGCAGTCCAAGGAACTCGGGGTTGTATAATGAGCAGTTCTTC.

This clone appeared a single time. The chain recombines TRBV11-2 with TRBJ2-7; 8 bases are shared with TRBD2. V shed 1 base and J 6 bases; nucleotides not matched to a gene: 5. This CDR3 has 14 residues. From germline, CDR1 is SGHAT and CDR2 FQNNGV. The CDR3 here is CASSLASGSGEQYF. Here the CDR3 DNA reads TGTGCCAGCAGCTTAGCCAGCGGGAGTGGCGAGCAGTACTTC.

The J gene is TRBJ1-5, the V gene TRBV2, with D hard to call. The CDR3 runs 14 residues. Germline CDR1 SNHLY, CDR2 FYNNEI. Trimming took off 6 bases at V and 2 bases at J, with 11 bases between the two ends. CDR3 residues: CASSPGGGNQPQHF. The CDR3 DNA follows: TGTGCCAGCAGCCCAGGAGGTGGCAATCAGCCCCAGCATTTT.

Here the CDR3 reads CASGRGRNTEAFF. The CDR3 nucleotides read TGTGCCAGCGGAAGGGGGCGGAACACTGAAGCTTTCTTT. This chain connects TRBV9 to TRBJ1-1, with TRBD1 matching over 7 bases. The CDR3 extends over 13 amino acids. Germline values: CDR1 SGDLS, CDR2 YYNGEE. V lost 7 bases, J lost 1 base, and 4 bases stayed unmatched.

The chain carries TRBV6-2 or TRBV6-3 and TRBJ2-2; TRBD1 aligns across 7 bases. CDR1 and CDR2 (germline): MNHEY, SVGEGT. The CDR3 consists of 19 residues. Germline trimming cut 0 bases from V and 6 bases from J; bases unmatched to any gene: 16. The CDR3 DNA sequence: TGTGCCAGCAGTTACTCTGTGGGGATGACAGGGTGGATCCCCGGGGAGCTGTTTTTT. Translation gives CASSYSVGMTGWIPGELFF.

The chain has TRBV10-3 and TRBJ2-7, with 8 bases lining up with TRBD1. Germline V CDR1 and CDR2: ENHRY, SYGVKD. The CDR3 is 14 amino acids. Trimming took 2 bases from V and 2 from J; bases not matched to a gene: 2. The CDR3, as DNA: TGTGCCATCAGTGAGGTGGGACAGGCCTACGAGCAGTACTTC. Its translation: CAISEVGQAYEQYF.

The gene calls are TRBV18 and TRBJ2-5, with 11 bases that match TRBD2. Germline assignment: CDR1 KGHSH and CDR2 LQKENI. After removal of 6 bases from V and 5 bases from J, the junction contained 8 bases not matched to a gene. This CDR3 comprises 15 residues. CDR3 in amino acids: CASSRLAGTGETQYF. The CDR3 region has the DNA TGTGCCAGCTCGCGACTAGCGGGGACCGGGGAGACCCAGTACTTC.

The V and J genes are TRBV19 and TRBJ2-1; 7 bases map to TRBD2. Looked up from germline, CDR1 is LNHDA and CDR2 is SQIVND (reference sequence). The CDR3 spans 15 residues. J lost 7 bases, V lost 5 bases, and 11 bases had no gene match. The CDR3 coding sequence is TGTGCCAGTAGTCAACGGGAGGTCAGGCGTAATGAGCAGTTCTTC. It specifies CASSQREVRRNEQFF.

The J gene is TRBJ1-1, the V gene TRBV7-9; TRBD1 agrees at 9 bases. J gave up 5 bases and V 3 bases, and 1 base lay outside the gene matches. Germline V gene data show CDR1 as SEHNR and CDR2 as FQNEAQ (reference sequence). The CDR3 runs to 13 residues. The CDR3 here is CASSLGQGTEAFF. The CDR3 DNA reads TGTGCCAGCAGCTTGGGACAGGGAACTGAAGCTTTCTTT.